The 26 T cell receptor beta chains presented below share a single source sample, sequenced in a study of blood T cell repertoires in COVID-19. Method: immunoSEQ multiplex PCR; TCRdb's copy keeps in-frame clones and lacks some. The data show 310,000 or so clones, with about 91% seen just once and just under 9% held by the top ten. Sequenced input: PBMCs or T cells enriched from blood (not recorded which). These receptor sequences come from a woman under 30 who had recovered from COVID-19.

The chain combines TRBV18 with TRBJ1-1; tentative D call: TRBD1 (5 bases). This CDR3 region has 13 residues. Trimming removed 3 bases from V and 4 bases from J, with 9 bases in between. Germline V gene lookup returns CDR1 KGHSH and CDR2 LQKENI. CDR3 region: CASSPTGRTEAFF. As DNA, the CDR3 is TGTGCCAGCTCACCTACAGGTCGCACTGAAGCTTTCTTT. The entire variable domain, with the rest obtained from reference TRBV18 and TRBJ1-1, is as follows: NAGVMQNPRHLVRRRGQEARLRCSPMKGHSHVYWYRQLPEEGLKFMVYLQKENIIDESGMPKERFSAEFPKEGPSILRIQQVVRGDSAAYFCASSPTGRTEAFFGQGTRLTVV.

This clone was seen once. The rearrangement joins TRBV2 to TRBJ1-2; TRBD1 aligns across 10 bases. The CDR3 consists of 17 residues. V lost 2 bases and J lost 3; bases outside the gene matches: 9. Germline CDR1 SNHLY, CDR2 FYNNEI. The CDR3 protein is CASSEPRQGASHYGYTF. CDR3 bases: TGTGCCAGCAGTGAACCCCGACAGGGGGCGAGCCACTATGGCTACACCTTC.

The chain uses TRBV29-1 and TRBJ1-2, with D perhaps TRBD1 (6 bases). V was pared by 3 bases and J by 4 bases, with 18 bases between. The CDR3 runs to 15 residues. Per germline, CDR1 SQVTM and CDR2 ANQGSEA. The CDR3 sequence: CSVETPRQAVYGYTF. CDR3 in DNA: TGCAGCGTTGAGACCCCCCGACAGGCCGTCTATGGCTACACCTTC.

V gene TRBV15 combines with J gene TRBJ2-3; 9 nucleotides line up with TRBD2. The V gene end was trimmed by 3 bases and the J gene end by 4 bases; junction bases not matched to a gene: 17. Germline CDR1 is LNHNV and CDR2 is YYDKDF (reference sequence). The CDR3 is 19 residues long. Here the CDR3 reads CATSSPVAGGPGGSDTQYF. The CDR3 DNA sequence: TGTGCCACCAGCAGCCCTGTGGCGGGGGGGCCGGGTGGGTCAGATACGCAGTATTTT.

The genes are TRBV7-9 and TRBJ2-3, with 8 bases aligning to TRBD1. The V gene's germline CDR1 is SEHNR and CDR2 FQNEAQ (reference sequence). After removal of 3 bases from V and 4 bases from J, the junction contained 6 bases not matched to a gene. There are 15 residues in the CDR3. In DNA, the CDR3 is TGTGCCAGCAGCTTGGGACAGGACGGTTCAGATACGCAGTATTTT. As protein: CASSLGQDGSDTQYF.

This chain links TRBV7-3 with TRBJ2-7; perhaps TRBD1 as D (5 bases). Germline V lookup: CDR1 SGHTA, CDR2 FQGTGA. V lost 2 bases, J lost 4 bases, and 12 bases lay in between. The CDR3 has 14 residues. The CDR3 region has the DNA TGTGCCAGCAGCTTAGCCGGAACAGGTTACGAGCAGTACTTC. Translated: CASSLAGTGYEQYF.

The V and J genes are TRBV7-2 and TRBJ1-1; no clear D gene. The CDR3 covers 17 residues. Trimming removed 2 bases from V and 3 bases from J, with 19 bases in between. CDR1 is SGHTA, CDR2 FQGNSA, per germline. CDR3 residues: CASSLNPILGMHTEAFF. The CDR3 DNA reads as TGTGCCAGCAGCTTAAACCCGATCCTCGGTATGCACACTGAAGCTTTCTTT.

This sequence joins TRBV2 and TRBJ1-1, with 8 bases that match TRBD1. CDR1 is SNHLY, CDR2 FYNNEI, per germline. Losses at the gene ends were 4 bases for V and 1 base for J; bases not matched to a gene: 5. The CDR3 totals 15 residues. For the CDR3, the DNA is TGTGCCAGCAGTGGGCCTACAGGGGGGAACACTGAAGCTTTCTTT. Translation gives CASSGPTGGNTEAFF. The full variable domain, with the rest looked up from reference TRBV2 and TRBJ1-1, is EPEVTQTPSHQVTQMGQEVILRCVPISNHLYFYWYRQILGQKVEFLVSFYNNEISEKSEIFDDQFSVERPDGSNFTLKIRSTKLEDSAMYFCASSGPTGGNTEAFFGQGTRLTVV.

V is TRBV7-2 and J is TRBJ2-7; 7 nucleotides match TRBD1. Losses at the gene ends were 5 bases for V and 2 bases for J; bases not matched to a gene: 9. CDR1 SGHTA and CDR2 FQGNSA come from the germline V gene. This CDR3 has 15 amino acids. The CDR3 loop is CASSTRQGGTYEQYF. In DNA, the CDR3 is TGTGCCAGCAGCACACGACAGGGTGGGACCTACGAGCAGTACTTC.

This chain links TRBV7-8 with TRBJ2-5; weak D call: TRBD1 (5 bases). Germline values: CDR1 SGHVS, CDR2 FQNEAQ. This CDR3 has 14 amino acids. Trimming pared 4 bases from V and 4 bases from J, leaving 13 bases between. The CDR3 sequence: CASSSRQLRETQYF. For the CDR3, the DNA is TGTGCCAGCAGCTCGCGACAGCTCCGAGAGACCCAGTACTTC.

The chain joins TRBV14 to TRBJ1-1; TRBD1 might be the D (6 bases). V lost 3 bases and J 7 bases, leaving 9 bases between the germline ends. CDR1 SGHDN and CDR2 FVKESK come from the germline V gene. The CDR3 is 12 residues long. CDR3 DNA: TGTGCCAGCAGCCACCAGGACAGTGAAGCTTTCTTT. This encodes CASSHQDSEAFF. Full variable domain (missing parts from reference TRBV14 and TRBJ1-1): EAGVTQFPSHSVIEKGQTVTLRCDPISGHDNLYWYRRVMGKEIKFLLHFVKESKQDESGMPNNRFLAERTGGTYSTLKVQPAELEDSGVYFCASSHQDSEAFFGQGTRLTVV.

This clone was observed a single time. The CDR3 coding sequence is TGTGCCAGCAGCACCGGACAGGGGACCTACAATGAGCAGTTCTTC. The encoded protein is CASSTGQGTYNEQFF. This rearrangement joins TRBV11-1 to TRBJ2-1; 9 bases are a match to TRBD1. CDR3 length: 15 residues. The V gene's germline CDR1 is SGHAT and CDR2 FQDESV (reference sequence). The V and J ends lost 5 bases and 2 bases, in that order; junction bases with no gene match: 4.

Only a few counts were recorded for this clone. CDR3 nucleotide sequence: TGTGCCAGCAGTGAAGTGGCGGGACAGGGAGGCAATGAGCAGTTCTTC. This sequence encodes CASSEVAGQGGNEQFF. The chain is built from TRBV6-1 and TRBJ2-1; TRBD1 agrees at 9 bases. After removal of 1 base from V and 6 bases from J, the junction contained 7 bases not matched to a gene. CDR3 length: 16 residues. Looked up from germline, CDR1 is MNHNS and CDR2 is SASEGT.

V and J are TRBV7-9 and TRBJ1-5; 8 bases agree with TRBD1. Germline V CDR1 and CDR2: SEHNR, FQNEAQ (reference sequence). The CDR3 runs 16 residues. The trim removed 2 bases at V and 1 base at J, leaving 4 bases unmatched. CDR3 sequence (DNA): TGTGCCAGCAGCTTATCAGGGGGCAGCAGCAATCAGCCCCAGCATTTT. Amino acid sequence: CASSLSGGSSNQPQHF.

DNA for the CDR3: TGCGCCAGCAGCTCTCCAGCGACTGAGACCCAGTACTTC. This translates into CASSSPATETQYF. The chain carries TRBV5-1 and TRBJ2-5; D remains unclear. V lost 3 bases, J lost 5 bases, and 11 bases lay in between. The CDR3 totals 13 residues. Germline V CDR1 and CDR2: SGHRS, YFSETQ.

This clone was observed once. CDR3 in DNA: TGTGCCAGCAGCTTGCGCAGGGCGCGTGGGGCGAATGAGCAGTTCTTC. Amino acids: CASSLRRARGANEQFF. The chain links TRBV5-4 to TRBJ2-1, with a tentative D call TRBD1 (5 bases). Germline V gene lookup returns CDR1 SGHNT and CDR2 YYREEE (reference sequence). Trimming stripped 1 base from V and 7 bases from J, with 18 bases between. This CDR3 has 16 residues. Variable domain in full (rest from reference TRBV5-4 and TRBJ2-1): ETGVTQSPTHLIKTRGQQVTLRCSSQSGHNTVSWYQQALGQGPQFIFQYYREEENGRGNFPPRFSGLQFPNYSSELNVNALELDDSALYLCASSLRRARGANEQFFGPGTRLTVL.

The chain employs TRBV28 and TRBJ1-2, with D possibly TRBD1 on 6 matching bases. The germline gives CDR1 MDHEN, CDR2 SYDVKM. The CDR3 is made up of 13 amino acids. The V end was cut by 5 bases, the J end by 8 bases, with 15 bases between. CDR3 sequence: CASSRQGSGGYTF. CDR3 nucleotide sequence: TGTGCCAGCAGTCGGCAGGGGTCAGGGGGCTACACCTTC.

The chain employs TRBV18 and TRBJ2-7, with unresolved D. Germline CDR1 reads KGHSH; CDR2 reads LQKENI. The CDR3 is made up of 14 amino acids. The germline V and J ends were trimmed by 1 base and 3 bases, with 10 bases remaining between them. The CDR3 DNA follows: TGTGCCAGCTCACCACGCGGCATTGGCTACGAGCAGTACTTC. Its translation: CASSPRGIGYEQYF.

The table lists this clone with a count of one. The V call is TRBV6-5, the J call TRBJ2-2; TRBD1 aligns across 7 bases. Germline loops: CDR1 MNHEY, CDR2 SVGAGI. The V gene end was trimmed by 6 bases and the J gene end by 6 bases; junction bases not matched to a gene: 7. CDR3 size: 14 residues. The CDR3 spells CASRVHRGAGELFF. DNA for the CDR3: TGTGCCAGCAGAGTCCACAGGGGCGCCGGGGAGCTGTTTTTT.

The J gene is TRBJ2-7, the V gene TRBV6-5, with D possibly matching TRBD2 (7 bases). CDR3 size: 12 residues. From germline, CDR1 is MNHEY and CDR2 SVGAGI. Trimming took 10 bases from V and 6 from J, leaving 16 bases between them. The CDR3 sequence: CATHRGAGEQYF. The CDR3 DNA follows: TGTGCCACCCACCGGGGGGCCGGCGAGCAGTACTTC.

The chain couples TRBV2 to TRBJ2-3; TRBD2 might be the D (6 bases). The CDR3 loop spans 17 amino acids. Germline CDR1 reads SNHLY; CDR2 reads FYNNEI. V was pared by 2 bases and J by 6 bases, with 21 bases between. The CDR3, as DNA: TGTGCCAGCAGTGAAAGCCCCGGAGGGAGAGGTACTGATACGCAGTATTTT. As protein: CASSESPGGRGTDTQYF.

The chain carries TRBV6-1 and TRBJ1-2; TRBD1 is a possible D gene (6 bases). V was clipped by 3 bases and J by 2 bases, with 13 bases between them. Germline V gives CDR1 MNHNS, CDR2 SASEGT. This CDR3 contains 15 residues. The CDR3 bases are TGTGCCAGCAGTGAGGACAGCAGAACCAACTATGGCTACACCTTC. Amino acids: CASSEDSRTNYGYTF.

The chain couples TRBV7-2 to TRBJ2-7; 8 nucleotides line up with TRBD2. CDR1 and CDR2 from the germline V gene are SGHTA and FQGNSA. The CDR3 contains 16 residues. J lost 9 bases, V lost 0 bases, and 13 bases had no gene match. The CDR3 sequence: CASSLAPRGSGNAQYF. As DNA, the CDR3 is TGTGCCAGCAGCTTAGCGCCTCGTGGTAGCGGGAACGCGCAGTACTTC.

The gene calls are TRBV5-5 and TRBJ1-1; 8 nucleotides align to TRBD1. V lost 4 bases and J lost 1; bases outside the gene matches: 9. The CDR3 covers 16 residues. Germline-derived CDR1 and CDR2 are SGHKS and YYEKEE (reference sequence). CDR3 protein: CASSPGFDRGNTEAFF. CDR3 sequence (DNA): TGTGCCAGCAGCCCGGGGTTCGACAGGGGGAACACTGAAGCTTTCTTT.

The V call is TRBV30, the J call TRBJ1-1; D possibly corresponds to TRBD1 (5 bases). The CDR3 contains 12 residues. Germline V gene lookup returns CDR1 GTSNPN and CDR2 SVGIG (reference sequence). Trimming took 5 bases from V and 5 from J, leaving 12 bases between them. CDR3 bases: TGTGCCTGGGGACACCAACGGACTGAAGCTTTCTTT. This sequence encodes CAWGHQRTEAFF.

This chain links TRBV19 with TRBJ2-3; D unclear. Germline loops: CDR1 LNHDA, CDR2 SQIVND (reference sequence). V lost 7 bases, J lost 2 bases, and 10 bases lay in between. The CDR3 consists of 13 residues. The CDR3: CASNPPHTDTQYF. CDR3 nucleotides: TGTGCCAGTAATCCCCCACACACAGATACGCAGTATTTT.